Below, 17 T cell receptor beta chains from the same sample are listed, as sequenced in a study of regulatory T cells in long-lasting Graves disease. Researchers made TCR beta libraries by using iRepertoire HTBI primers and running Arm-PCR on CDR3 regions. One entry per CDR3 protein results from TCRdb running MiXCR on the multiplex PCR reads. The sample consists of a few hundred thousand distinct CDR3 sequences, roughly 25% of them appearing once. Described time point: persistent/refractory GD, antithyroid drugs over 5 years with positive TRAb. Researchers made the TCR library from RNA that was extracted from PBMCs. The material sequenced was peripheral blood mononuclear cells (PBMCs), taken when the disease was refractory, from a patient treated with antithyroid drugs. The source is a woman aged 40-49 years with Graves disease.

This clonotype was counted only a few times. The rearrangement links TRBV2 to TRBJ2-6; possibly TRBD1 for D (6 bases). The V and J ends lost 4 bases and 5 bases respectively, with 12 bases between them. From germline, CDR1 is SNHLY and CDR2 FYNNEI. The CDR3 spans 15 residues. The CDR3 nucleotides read TGTGCCAGCAGTGGTAAAAGGGACAGGGCCAACGTCCTGACTTTC. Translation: CASSGKRDRANVLTF.

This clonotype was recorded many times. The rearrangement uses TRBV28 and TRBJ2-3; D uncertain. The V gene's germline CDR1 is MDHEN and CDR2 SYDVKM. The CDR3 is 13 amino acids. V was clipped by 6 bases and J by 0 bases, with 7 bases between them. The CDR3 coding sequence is TGTGCCAGCAGCCCAGCTAGCACAGATACGCAGTATTTT. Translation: CASSPASTDTQYF.

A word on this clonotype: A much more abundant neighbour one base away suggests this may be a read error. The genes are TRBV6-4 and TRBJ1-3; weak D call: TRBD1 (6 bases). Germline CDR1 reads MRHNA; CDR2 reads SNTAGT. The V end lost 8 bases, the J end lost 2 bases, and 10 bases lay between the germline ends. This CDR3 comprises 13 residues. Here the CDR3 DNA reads TGTGCCAGCGGTACAGGGACTGGAAACACCATATATTTT. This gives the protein CASGTGTGNTIYF.

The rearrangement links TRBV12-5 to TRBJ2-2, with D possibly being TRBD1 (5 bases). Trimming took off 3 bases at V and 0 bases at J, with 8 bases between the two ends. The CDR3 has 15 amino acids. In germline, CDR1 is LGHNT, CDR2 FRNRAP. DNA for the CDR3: TGTGCTAGTGGTTTAAGGGGAACGAACACCGGGGAGCTGTTTTTT. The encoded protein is CASGLRGTNTGELFF.

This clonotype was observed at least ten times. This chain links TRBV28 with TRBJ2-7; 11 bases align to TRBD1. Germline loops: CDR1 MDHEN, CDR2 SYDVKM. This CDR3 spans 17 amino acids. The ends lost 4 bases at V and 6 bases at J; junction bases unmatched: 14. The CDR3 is CASSSRYAGTGGGEQYF. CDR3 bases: TGTGCCAGCAGTTCAAGATACGCCGGGACAGGGGGAGGCGAGCAGTACTTC.

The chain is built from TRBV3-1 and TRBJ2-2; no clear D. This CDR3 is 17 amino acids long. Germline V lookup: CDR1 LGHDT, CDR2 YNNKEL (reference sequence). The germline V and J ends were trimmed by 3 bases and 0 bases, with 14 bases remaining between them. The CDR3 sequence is CASSQLWGIANTGELFF. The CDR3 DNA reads TGTGCCAGCAGCCAGCTTTGGGGAATCGCGAACACCGGGGAGCTGTTTTTT. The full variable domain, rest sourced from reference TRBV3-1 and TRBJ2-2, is DTAVSQTPKYLVTQMGNDKSIKCEQNLGHDTMYWYKQDSKKFLKIMFSYNNKELIINETVPNRFSPKSPDKAHLNLHINSLELGDSAVYFCASSQLWGIANTGELFFGEGSRLTVL.

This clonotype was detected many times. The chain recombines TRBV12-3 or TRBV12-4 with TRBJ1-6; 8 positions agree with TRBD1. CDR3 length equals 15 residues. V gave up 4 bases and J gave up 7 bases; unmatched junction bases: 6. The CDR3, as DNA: TGTGCCAGCAGTTCACCGGGACAGGCCAATTCACCCCTCCACTTT. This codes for CASSSPGQANSPLHF.

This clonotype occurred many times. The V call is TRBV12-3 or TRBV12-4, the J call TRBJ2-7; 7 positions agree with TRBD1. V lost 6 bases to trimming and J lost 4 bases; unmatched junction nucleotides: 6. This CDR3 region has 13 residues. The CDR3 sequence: CASRRQGRYEQYF. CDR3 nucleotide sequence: TGTGCCAGCAGGAGACAGGGAAGGTACGAGCAGTACTTC.

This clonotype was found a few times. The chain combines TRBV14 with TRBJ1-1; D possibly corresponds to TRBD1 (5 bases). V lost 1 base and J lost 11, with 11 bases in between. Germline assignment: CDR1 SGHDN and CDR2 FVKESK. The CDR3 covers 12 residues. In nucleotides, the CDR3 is TGTGCCAGCAGCCAAGTTACGGGGCTGGCTTTCTTT. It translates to CASSQVTGLAFF. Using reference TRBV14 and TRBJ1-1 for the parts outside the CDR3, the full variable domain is EAGVTQFPSHSVIEKGQTVTLRCDPISGHDNLYWYRRVMGKEIKFLLHFVKESKQDESGMPNNRFLAERTGGTYSTLKVQPAELEDSGVYFCASSQVTGLAFFGQGTRLTVV.

Written as DNA, the CDR3 is TGCAGTGCTACCGGGACTAGTGTTCACGAGCAGTACTTC. This sequence encodes CSATGTSVHEQYF. The rearrangement links TRBV20-1 to TRBJ2-7, with 8 bases that match TRBD2. Germline CDR1 reads DFQATT; CDR2 reads SNEGSKA (reference sequence). Trimming removed 4 bases from V and 5 bases from J; junction bases left unmatched: 7. This CDR3 spans 13 amino acids.

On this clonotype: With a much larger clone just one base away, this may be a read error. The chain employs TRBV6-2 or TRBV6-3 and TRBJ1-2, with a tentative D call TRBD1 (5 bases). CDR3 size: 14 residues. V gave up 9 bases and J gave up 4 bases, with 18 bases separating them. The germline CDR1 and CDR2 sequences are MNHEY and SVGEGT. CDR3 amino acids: CASFFGQGCYGYTF. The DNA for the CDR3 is TGTGCCAGTTTCTTTGGGCAGGGATGCTATGGCTACACCTTC.

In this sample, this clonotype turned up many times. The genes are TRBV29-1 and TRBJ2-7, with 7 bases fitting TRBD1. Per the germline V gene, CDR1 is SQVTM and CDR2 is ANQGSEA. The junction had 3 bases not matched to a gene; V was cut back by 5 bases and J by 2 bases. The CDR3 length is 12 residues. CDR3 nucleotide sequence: TGCAGCGTTTTCGACAGGGCCTACGAGCAGTACTTC. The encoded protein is CSVFDRAYEQYF.

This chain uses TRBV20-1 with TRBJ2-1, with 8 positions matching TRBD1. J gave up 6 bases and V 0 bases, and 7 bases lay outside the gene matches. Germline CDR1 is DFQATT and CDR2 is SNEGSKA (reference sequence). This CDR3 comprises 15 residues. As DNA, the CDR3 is TGCAGTGCTAGAGAGGCGCAGGGGGCTGGCAATGAGCAGTTCTTC. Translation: CSAREAQGAGNEQFF.

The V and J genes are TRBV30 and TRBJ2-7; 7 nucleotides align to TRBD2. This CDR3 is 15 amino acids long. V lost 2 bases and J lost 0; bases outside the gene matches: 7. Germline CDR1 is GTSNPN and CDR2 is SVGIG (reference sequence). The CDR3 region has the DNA TGTGCCTGGAGTTCACCGGGACTACGCTCCTACGAGCAGTACTTC. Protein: CAWSSPGLRSYEQYF.

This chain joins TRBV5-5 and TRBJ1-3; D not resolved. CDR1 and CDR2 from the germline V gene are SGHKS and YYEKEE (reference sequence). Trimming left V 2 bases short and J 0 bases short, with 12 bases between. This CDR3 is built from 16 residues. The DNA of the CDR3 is TGTGCCAGCAGCTTTTTGACGATCAGCTCTGGAAACACCATATATTTT. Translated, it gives CASSFLTISSGNTIYF.

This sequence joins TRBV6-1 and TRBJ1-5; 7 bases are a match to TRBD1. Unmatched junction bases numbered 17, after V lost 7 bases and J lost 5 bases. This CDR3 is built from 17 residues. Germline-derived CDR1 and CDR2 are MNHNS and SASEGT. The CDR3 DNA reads TGTGCCAGCATCCCCATGGGAAGGGGGCGTATGGATCAGCCCCAGCATTTT. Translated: CASIPMGRGRMDQPQHF.

The CDR3 sequence is CASSLPGKDEQYF. The CDR3 region has the DNA TGTGCCAGCAGCCTCCCAGGCAAGGACGAGCAGTACTTC. The rearrangement joins TRBV13 to TRBJ2-7; no clear D. Trimming pared 5 bases from V and 5 bases from J, leaving 13 bases between. This CDR3 is 13 amino acids long. Germline V gene data show CDR1 as PRHDT and CDR2 as FYEKMQ (reference sequence).